The 18 T cell receptor beta chains in this list originate from one sample, sequenced in a study of shared clonotypes between healthy human individuals. Profiling relied on immunoSEQ multiplex PCR, and the TCRdb table lists in-frame clones only, not all of them. This sample yields about 1 million clones, of which approximately 70% are seen a single time; about 1.5% belongs to the top ten. Sequencing input: memory CD4+ T cells sorted from blood. The subset denotes: CD45RA-negative fraction. The receptors come from a man younger than 35 in good health.

This clone has more than one count but fewer than ten. CDR3 in amino acids: CAWSKQANTEAFF. The CDR3 DNA reads TGTGCCTGGAGTAAACAGGCGAACACTGAAGCTTTCTTT. The chain joins TRBV30 to TRBJ1-1; weak D call: TRBD1 (5 bases). V lost 2 bases to trimming and J lost 1 base, with 8 bases between them. Germline V gene data show CDR1 as GTSNPN and CDR2 as SVGIG (reference sequence). The CDR3 covers 13 residues.

The V and J genes are TRBV5-4 and TRBJ2-2, with 8 bases identical to TRBD2. Germline CDR1 reads SGHNT; CDR2 reads YYREEE (reference sequence). The CDR3 extends over 17 amino acids. J gave up 4 bases and V 0 bases, and 8 bases lay outside the gene matches. CDR3 DNA sequence: TGTGCCAGCAGCTTGGGACGAGGAGCGGGGGCCACCGGGGAGCTGTTTTTT. It codes for CASSLGRGAGATGELFF. The whole variable domain, filled in from reference TRBV5-4 and TRBJ2-2, reads ETGVTQSPTHLIKTRGQQVTLRCSSQSGHNTVSWYQQALGQGPQFIFQYYREEENGRGNFPPRFSGLQFPNYSSELNVNALELDDSALYLCASSLGRGAGATGELFFGEGSRLTVL.

This chain uses TRBV6-1 with TRBJ2-3; a possible D gene is TRBD2 (6 bases). Germline values: CDR1 MNHNS, CDR2 SASEGT. Deletions cut 7 bases from V and 2 bases from J, with 16 bases between. The CDR3 is 15 amino acids. Written as DNA, the CDR3 is TGTGCCAGCATGGAGGGGTCGTTCTTCACAGATACGCAGTATTTT. As protein: CASMEGSFFTDTQYF.

The chain has TRBV5-5 and TRBJ1-6; no clear D. V lost 0 bases, J lost 0 bases, and 16 bases lay in between. The germline V gene encodes CDR1 SGHKS and CDR2 YYEKEE (reference sequence). CDR3 size: 19 residues. The CDR3 protein is CASSLGWDRVLSYNSPLHF. The CDR3 DNA reads TGTGCCAGCAGCTTGGGCTGGGATAGAGTCCTCTCCTATAATTCACCCCTCCACTTT.

This chain connects TRBV29-1 to TRBJ2-7, with TRBD1 matching 9 bases. In germline, CDR1 is SQVTM, CDR2 ANQGSEA. V lost 5 bases, J lost 6 bases, and 2 bases stayed unmatched. The CDR3 totals 11 residues. Written as DNA, the CDR3 is TGCAGCGTTCTACAGGGGGCCGAGCAGTACTTC. Translating it yields CSVLQGAEQYF.

This chain connects TRBV7-2 to TRBJ2-5; D possibly matches TRBD1 or TRBD2 (6 bases each). CDR1 and CDR2 from the germline V gene are SGHTA and FQGNSA. The CDR3 runs 13 residues. Trimming removed 7 bases at V and 1 base at J, with 10 bases between. Here the CDR3 DNA reads TGTGCCAGCATTCGGGGGCCCCAAGAGACCCAGTACTTC. Amino acids: CASIRGPQETQYF. Supplemented by reference TRBV7-2 and TRBJ2-5, the full variable domain reads GAGVSQSPSNKVTEKGKDVELRCDPISGHTALYWYRQSLGQGLEFLIYFQGNSAPDKSGLPSDRFSAERTGGSVSTLTIQRTQQEDSAVYLCASIRGPQETQYFGPGTRLLVL.

This chain links TRBV7-2 with TRBJ2-3, with TRBD2 identical over 13 bases. The germline V gene encodes CDR1 SGHTA and CDR2 FQGNSA. The V gene end was trimmed by 7 bases and the J gene end by 5 bases; junction bases not matched to a gene: 6. The CDR3 totals 15 residues. The CDR3 DNA reads as TGTGCCAGCAATGTACTAGCGGGAGGGGGAGATACGCAGTATTTT. It is translated as CASNVLAGGGDTQYF.

This chain joins TRBV5-1 and TRBJ1-6; possible D gene TRBD1, 5 bases. V lost 0 bases and J lost 8, with 12 bases in between. The CDR3 covers 15 residues. Germline CDR1 is SGHRS and CDR2 is YFSETQ. The CDR3 DNA reads TGCGCCAGCAGCTTGGCCCAGGGAGGGGATTCACCCCTCCACTTT. Protein: CASSLAQGGDSPLHF.

This clone has only one observation. The chain links TRBV5-1 to TRBJ1-1; the D gene is possibly TRBD1 (5 bases). The V end lost 1 base, the J end lost 2 bases, and 15 bases lay between the germline ends. CDR3 size: 16 residues. The V gene's germline CDR1 is SGHRS and CDR2 YFSETQ. CDR3 DNA: TGCGCCAGCAGCTTGACCCTCATCGGGGGAAACACTGAAGCTTTCTTT. This codes for CASSLTLIGGNTEAFF. The full variable domain, its missing parts supplied by reference TRBV5-1 and TRBJ1-1, is KAGVTQTPRYLIKTRGQQVTLSCSPISGHRSVSWYQQTPGQGLQFLFEYFSETQRNKGNFPGRFSGRQFSNSRSEMNVSTLELGDSALYLCASSLTLIGGNTEAFFGQGTRLTVV.

In this sample, this clone turned up a few times. This chain joins TRBV18 and TRBJ1-2; D is undetermined. Germline V gene sequence: CDR1 KGHSH, CDR2 LQKENI. This CDR3 region has 15 residues. Trimming removed 2 bases at V and 3 bases at J, with 13 bases between. CDR3 DNA: TGTGCCAGCTCACCAACACCCAGCAGCTACTATGGCTACACCTTC. Encoded protein: CASSPTPSSYYGYTF.

The chain recombines TRBV5-1 with TRBJ2-3; 8 bases are shared with TRBD1. The CDR3 spans 16 residues. CDR1 and CDR2 from the germline V gene are SGHRS and YFSETQ. V gave up 1 base and J gave up 1 base; unmatched junction bases: 5. The CDR3 sequence is CASSLYPGQGTDTQYF. CDR3 coding DNA: TGCGCCAGCAGCTTGTACCCGGGACAGGGCACAGATACGCAGTATTTT.

The chain couples TRBV6-4 to TRBJ1-2; 9 bases agree with TRBD1. The junction had 0 bases not matched to a gene; V was cut back by 0 bases and J by 7 bases. Germline V gene lookup returns CDR1 MRHNA and CDR2 SNTAGT. The CDR3 runs 13 residues. The CDR3, as DNA: TGTGCCAGCAGTGACTCGGACAGGGGTGGCTACACCTTC. Translated, it gives CASSDSDRGGYTF.

The chain is built from TRBV7-2 and TRBJ2-7; possibly TRBD2 for D (5 bases). The CDR3 is made up of 15 amino acids. Trimming removed 5 bases from V and 0 bases from J, with 14 bases in between. Germline-derived CDR1 and CDR2 are SGHTA and FQGNSA. CDR3 sequence: CASSPMAGPSYEQYF. CDR3 DNA sequence: TGTGCCAGCAGCCCCATGGCGGGCCCCTCCTACGAGCAGTACTTC.

The CDR3 sequence is CASSEYRGRETQYF. The CDR3 nucleotides read TGTGCCAGCAGTGAATACAGGGGGCGAGAGACCCAGTACTTC. This chain uses TRBV25-1 with TRBJ2-5; 8 bases agree with TRBD1. This CDR3 comprises 14 residues. Germline assignment: CDR1 MGHDK and CDR2 SYGVNS. After removal of 0 bases from V and 4 bases from J, the junction contained 1 base not matched to a gene.

The genes are TRBV5-1 and TRBJ2-1; a possible D gene is TRBD1 (5 bases). CDR1 SGHRS and CDR2 YFSETQ come from the germline V gene. The V and J ends lost 0 bases and 7 bases respectively, with 17 bases between them. The CDR3 contains 16 residues. CDR3 bases: TGCGCCAGCAGCTTGGCCACTGGGGCCCAGGGAAATGAGCAGTTCTTC. Its protein is CASSLATGAQGNEQFF.

Concerning this clone itself: Germline is not matched at one junction end, which may reflect a read error. The chain employs TRBV11-2 and TRBJ1-1; possible D gene TRBD1, 5 bases. The CDR3 contains 13 residues. CDR1 is SGHAT and CDR2 is FQNNGV in the germline V gene. The DNA of the CDR3 is TGTGCCAGCAGCTTGGGGGAGGCGGCTGGGGGTGTGTTT. Protein sequence: CASSLGEAAGGVF.

The J gene is TRBJ2-5, the V gene TRBV7-8; the D is unclear. The length of the CDR3 is 13 residues. The germline V gene has CDR1 SGHVS and CDR2 FQNEAQ. Trimming removed 5 bases from V and 1 base from J, with 8 bases in between. The CDR3 DNA reads TGTGCCAGCAGCCCCCAATTCCAAGAGACCCAGTACTTC. Its protein is CASSPQFQETQYF.

This clone appeared many times. This rearrangement joins TRBV19 to TRBJ2-2; 8 bases agree with TRBD1. V gave up 6 bases and J gave up 1 base; unmatched junction bases: 13. The CDR3 length is 18 residues. CDR1 LNHDA and CDR2 SQIVND come from the germline V gene (reference sequence). Here the CDR3 reads CASSQGQVKIGNTGELFF. The CDR3 region has the DNA TGTGCCAGTAGCCAGGGACAGGTCAAGATAGGGAACACCGGGGAGCTGTTTTTT.